This T cell receptor beta chain was observed in a study of blood T cell repertoires in COVID-19. Study details: Both acute and convalescent COVID-19 samples were obtained from the United States, Italy and Spain. In each case, the material was cDNA or gDNA derived from T cells, B-cell-depleted T cells, or PBMCs.

Data came from immunoSEQ multiplex PCR; TCRdb stores just in-frame clones and leaves some out. The table lists around 40,000 clones, around 87% of them singletons. Germline loops: CDR1 SNHLY, CDR2 FYNNEI. The CDR3 contains 13 residues. This clone was recorded once. At one end, the junction sequence differs from germline, possibly due to a read error. The TCR comes from a middle-aged man with active or convalescent COVID-19. The sample taken for sequencing was peripheral blood. This rearrangement joins TRBV2 to TRBJ2-3; 9 nucleotides agree with TRBD2. The CDR3 nucleotides are TGTGCCAGCAGTGAAAAGCAGCTAGCGGGAAGGCATTTT. It encodes CASSEKQLAGRHF.